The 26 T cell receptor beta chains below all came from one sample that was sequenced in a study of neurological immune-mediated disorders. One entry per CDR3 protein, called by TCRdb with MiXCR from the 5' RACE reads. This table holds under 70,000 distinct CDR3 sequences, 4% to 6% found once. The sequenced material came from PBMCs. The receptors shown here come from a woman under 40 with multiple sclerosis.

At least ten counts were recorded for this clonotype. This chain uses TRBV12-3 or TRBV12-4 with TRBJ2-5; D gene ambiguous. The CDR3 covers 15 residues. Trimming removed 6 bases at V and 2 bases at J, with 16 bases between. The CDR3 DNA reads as TGTGCCAGCAGCCAGGACGATAAAGCTCAAGAGACCCAGTACTTC. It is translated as CASSQDDKAQETQYF.

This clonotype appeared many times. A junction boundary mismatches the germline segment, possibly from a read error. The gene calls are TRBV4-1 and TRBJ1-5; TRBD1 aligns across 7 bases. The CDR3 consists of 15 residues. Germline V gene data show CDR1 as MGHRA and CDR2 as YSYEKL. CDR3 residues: CASSQRDSSNQPQNF. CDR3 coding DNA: TGCGCCAGCAGCCAAAGGGACAGTAGCAATCAGCCCCAGAATTTT.

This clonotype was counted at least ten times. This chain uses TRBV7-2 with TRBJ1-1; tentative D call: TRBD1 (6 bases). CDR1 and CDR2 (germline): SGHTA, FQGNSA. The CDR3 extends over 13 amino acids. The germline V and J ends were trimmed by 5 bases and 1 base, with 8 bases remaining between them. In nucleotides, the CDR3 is TGTGCCAGCAGCATACAGGGGAACACTGAAGCTTTCTTT. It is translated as CASSIQGNTEAFF.

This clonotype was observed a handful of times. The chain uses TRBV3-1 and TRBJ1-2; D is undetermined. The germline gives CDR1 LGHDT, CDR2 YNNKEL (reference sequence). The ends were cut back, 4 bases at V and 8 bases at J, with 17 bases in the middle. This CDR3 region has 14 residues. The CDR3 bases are TGTGCCAGCAGCCCAGGCGAAAGGGAAGGCGGCTACACCTTC. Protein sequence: CASSPGEREGGYTF.

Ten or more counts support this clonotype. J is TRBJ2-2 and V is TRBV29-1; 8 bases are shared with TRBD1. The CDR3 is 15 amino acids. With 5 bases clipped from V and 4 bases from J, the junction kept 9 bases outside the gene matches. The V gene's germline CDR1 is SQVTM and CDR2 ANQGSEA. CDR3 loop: CSVQGQARGTGELFF. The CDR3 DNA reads TGCAGCGTTCAGGGACAGGCTAGGGGCACCGGGGAGCTGTTTTTT.

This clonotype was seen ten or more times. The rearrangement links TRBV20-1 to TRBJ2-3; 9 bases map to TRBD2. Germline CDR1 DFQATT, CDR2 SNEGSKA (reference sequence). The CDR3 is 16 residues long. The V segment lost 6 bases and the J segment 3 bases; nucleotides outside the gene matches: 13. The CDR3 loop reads CSADKLSGGGTDTQYF. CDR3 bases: TGCAGTGCGGATAAACTTAGCGGGGGAGGGACAGATACGCAGTATTTT.

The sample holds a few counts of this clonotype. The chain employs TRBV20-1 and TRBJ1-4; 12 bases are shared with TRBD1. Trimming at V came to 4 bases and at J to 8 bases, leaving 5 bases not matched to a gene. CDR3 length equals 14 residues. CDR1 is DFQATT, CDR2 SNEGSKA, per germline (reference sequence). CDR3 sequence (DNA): TGCAGTGCTAAGGGGACAGGGGGCGTCGAAAAACTGTTTTTT. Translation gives CSAKGTGGVEKLFF.

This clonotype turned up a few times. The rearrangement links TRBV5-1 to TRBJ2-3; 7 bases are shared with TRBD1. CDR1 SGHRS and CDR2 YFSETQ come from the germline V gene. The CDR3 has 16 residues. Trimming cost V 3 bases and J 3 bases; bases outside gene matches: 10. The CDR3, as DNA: TGCGCCAGCAGCTCCGGACAGGTGACCATGACAGATACGCAGTATTTT. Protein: CASSSGQVTMTDTQYF.

In DNA form, the CDR3 reads TGCAGTGCTATGACGGGTACCACAGATACGCAGTATTTT. Its translation: CSAMTGTTDTQYF. The chain is built from TRBV20-1 and TRBJ2-3, with D hard to call. Trimming took 4 bases from V and 2 from J, leaving 10 bases between them. Germline V gene lookup returns CDR1 DFQATT and CDR2 SNEGSKA (reference sequence). This CDR3 has 13 amino acids.

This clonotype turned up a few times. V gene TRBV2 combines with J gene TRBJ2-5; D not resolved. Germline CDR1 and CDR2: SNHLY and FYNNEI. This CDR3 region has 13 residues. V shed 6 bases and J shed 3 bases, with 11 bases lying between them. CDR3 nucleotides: TGTGCCAGCAGCGGCGAAAGGGAAGAGACCCAGTACTTC. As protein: CASSGEREETQYF.

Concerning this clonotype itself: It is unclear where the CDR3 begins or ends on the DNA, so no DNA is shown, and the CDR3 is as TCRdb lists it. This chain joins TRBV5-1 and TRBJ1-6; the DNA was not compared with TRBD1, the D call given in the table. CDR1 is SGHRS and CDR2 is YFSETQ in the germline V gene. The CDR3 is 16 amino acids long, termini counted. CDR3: CASSVGTGTNNSPLNF.

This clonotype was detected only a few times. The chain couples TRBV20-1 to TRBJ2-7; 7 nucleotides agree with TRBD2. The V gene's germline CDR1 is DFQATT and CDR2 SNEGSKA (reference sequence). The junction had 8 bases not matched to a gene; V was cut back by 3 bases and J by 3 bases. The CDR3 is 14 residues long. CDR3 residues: CSASLGGGIYEQYF. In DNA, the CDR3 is TGCAGTGCTAGTCTGGGCGGGGGAATCTACGAGCAGTACTTC.

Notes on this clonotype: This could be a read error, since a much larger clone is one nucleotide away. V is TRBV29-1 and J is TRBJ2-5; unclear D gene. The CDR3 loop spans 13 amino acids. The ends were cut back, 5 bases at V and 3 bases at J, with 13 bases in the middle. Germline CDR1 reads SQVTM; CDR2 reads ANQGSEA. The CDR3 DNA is TGCAGCGTTAAGGGAATGGCCAAAGAGACCCAGTACTTC. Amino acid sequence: CSVKGMAKETQYF.

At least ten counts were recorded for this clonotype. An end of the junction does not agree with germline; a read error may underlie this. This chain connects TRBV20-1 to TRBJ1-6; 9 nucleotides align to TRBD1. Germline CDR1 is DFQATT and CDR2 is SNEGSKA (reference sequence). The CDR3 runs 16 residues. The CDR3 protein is CSARDRGSSYNSPLHF. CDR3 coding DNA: TGCAGTGCCAGAGACAGGGGGAGCTCCTATAATTCACCCCTCCACTTT.

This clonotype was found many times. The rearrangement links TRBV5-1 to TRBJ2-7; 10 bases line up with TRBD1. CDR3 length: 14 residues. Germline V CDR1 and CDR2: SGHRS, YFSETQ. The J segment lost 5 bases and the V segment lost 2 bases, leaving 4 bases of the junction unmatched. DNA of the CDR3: TGCGCCAGCAGCTTCGGGACAGGGGACGACGAGCAGTACTTC. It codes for CASSFGTGDDEQYF.

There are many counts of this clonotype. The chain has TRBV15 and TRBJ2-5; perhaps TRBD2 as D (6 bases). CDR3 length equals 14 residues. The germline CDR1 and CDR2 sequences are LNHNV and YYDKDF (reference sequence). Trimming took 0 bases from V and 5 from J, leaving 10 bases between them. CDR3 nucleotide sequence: TGTGCCACCAGCAGAGAAGCGGGCCGGGAGACCCAGTACTTC. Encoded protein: CATSREAGRETQYF.

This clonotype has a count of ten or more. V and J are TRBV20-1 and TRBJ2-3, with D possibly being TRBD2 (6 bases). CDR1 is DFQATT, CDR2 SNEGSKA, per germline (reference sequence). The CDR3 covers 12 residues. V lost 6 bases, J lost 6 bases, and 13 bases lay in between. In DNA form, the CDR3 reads TGCAGTGCGGCTCCGAGCGGGGATACGCAGTATTTT. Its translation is CSAAPSGDTQYF.

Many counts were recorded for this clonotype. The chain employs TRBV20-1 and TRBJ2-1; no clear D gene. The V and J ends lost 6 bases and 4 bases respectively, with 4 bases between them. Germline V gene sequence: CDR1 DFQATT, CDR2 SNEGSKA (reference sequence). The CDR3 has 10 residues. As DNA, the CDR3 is TGCAGTGCCCTATACAATGAGCAGTTCTTC. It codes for CSALYNEQFF.

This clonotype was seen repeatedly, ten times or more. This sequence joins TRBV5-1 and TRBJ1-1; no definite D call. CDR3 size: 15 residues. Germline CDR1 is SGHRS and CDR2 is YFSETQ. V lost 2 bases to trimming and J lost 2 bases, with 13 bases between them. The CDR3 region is CASSLMAEVNTEAFF. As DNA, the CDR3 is TGCGCCAGCAGCTTAATGGCAGAGGTCAACACTGAAGCTTTCTTT.

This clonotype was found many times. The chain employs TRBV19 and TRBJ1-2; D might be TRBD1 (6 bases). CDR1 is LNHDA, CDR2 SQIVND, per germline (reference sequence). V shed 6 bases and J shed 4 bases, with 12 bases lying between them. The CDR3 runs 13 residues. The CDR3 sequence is CASRGGTFYGYTF. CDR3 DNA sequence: TGTGCCAGTAGAGGGGGGACTTTCTATGGCTACACCTTC.

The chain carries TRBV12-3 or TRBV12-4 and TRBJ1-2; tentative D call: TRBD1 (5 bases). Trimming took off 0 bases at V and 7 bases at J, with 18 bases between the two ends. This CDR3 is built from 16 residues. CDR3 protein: CASSLASGTPIRGYTF. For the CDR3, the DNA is TGTGCCAGCAGTTTAGCATCAGGGACCCCAATACGTGGCTACACCTTC.

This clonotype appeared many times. In DNA form, the CDR3 reads TGTGCCAGCAGTTTACAGGGGGTGGATGGCTACACCTTC. Translation: CASSLQGVDGYTF. V is TRBV6-5 and J is TRBJ1-2; 8 nucleotides agree with TRBD1. This CDR3 is 13 amino acids long. J was trimmed by 6 bases and V by 4 bases; bases with no gene match: 4. Germline CDR1 MNHEY, CDR2 SVGAGI.

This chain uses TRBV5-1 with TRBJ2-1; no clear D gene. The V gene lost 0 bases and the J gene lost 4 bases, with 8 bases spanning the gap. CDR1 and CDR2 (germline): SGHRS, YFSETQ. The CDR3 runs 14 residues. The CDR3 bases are TGCGCCAGCAGCTTGGACTCGGTTTACAATGAGCAGTTCTTC. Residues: CASSLDSVYNEQFF.

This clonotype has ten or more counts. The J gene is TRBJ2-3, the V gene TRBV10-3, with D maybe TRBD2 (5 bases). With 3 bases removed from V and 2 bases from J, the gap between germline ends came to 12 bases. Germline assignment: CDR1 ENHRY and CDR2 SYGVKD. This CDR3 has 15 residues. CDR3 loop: CAISDARGATDTQYF. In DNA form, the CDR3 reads TGTGCCATCAGTGACGCCCGGGGAGCCACAGATACGCAGTATTTT.

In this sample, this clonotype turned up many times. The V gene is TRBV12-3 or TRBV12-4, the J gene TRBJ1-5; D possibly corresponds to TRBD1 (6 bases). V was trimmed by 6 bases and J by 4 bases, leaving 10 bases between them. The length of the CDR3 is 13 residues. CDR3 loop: CASREQGNQPQHF. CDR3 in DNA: TGTGCCAGCAGAGAACAGGGAAATCAGCCCCAGCATTTT.

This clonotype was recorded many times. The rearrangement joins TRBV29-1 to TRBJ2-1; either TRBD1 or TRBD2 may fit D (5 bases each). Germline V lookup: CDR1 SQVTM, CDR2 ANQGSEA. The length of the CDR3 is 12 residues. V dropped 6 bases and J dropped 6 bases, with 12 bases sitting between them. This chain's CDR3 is CSVPRGVNEQFF. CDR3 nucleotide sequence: TGCAGCGTCCCGAGGGGCGTCAATGAGCAGTTCTTC.